The clone carrying this T cell receptor beta chain has only a few counts. The germline V and J ends were trimmed by 0 bases and 4 bases, with 12 bases remaining between them. This CDR3 has 14 amino acids. Germline values: CDR1 SQVTM, CDR2 ANQGSEA. This record comes from a study of blood T cell repertoires in COVID-19. Study-level information: From the United States, Italy and Spain came samples of acute and convalescent COVID-19. In each case, the material was cDNA or gDNA derived from T cells, B-cell-depleted T cells, or PBMCs.

Original processing notes: Reference gene primer amplification yielded estimated nucleated cell counts. Using immunoSEQ multiplex PCR, the repertoire was profiled, and TCRdb retains in-frame clones only, with some absent. V, J and clone size are those of that table, while D and trimming were read from the DNA. Here the sample spans about 170,000 clones, approximately 90% being singletons. The sequence was collected from a man between 45 and 60 years old who had recovered from COVID-19. Sequenced input: peripheral blood. The chain links TRBV29-1 to TRBJ2-5; D is possibly TRBD2 (6 bases). As DNA, the CDR3 is TGCAGCGTTGAAGATGCAGGGCGGGGAGAGACCCAGTACTTC. As protein: CSVEDAGRGETQYF.